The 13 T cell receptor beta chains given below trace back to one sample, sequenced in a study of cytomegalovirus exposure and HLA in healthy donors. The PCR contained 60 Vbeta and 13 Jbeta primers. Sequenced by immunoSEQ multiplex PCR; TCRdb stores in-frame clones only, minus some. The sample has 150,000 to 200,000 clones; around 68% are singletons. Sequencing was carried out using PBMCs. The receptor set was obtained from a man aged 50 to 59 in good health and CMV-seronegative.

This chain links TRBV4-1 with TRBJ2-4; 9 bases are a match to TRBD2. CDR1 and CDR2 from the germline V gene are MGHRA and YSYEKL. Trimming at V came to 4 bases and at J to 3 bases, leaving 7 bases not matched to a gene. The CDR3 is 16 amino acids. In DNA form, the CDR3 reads TGCGCCAGCAGCCTCCAGCGGGGGGTGGGCAAAAACATTCAGTACTTC. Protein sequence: CASSLQRGVGKNIQYF.

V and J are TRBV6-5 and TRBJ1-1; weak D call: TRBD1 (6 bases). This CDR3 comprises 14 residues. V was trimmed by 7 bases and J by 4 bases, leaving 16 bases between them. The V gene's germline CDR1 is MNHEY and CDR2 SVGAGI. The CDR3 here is CASILRDMGTEAFF. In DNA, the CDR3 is TGTGCCAGCATCCTCCGGGACATGGGCACTGAAGCTTTCTTT.

CDR3 DNA: TGTGCCAGCAGCTTAGACCGACTGGCGGGGGGGCGGGATACGCAGTATTTT. It translates to CASSLDRLAGGRDTQYF. This rearrangement joins TRBV7-9 to TRBJ2-3; TRBD2 aligns across 9 bases. The CDR3 is 17 amino acids. The trim removed 1 base at V and 6 bases at J, leaving 11 bases unmatched. Germline V gene data show CDR1 as SEHNR and CDR2 as FQNEAQ (reference sequence).

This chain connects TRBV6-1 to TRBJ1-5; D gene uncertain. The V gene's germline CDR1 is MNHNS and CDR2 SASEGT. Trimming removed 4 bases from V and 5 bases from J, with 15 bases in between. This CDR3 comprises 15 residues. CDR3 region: CASSVGQVLDQPQHF. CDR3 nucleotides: TGTGCCAGCAGTGTTGGCCAGGTCTTAGATCAGCCCCAGCATTTT.

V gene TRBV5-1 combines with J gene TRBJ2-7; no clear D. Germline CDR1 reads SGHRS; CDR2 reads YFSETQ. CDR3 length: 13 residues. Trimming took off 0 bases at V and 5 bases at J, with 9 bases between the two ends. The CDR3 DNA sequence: TGCGCCAGCAGCTTGGGCACAGCCCACGAGCAGTACTTC. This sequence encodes CASSLGTAHEQYF.

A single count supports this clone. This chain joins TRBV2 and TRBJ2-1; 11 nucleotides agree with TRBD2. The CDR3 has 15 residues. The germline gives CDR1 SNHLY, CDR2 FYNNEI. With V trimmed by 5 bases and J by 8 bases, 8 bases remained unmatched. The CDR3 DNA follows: TGTGCCAGCAGTCCTTTAGCGGGGGGGCGAGATGAGCAGTTCTTC. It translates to CASSPLAGGRDEQFF.

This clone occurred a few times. The CDR3 sequence is CASSPGDRDTQYF. The CDR3 DNA reads TGTGCCAGCAGTCCCGGGGATCGGGATACGCAGTATTTT. The V gene is TRBV2, the J gene TRBJ2-3; maybe TRBD2 (5 bases). The V end lost 5 bases, the J end lost 6 bases, and 12 bases lay between the germline ends. Germline V CDR1 and CDR2: SNHLY, FYNNEI. The CDR3 spans 13 residues.

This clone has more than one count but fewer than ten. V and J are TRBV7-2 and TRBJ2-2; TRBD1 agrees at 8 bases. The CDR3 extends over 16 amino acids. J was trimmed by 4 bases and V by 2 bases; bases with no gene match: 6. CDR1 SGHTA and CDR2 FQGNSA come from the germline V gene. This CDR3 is CASSLLGRGLTGELFF. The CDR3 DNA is TGTGCCAGCAGCTTACTCGGCAGGGGGCTCACCGGGGAGCTGTTTTTT.

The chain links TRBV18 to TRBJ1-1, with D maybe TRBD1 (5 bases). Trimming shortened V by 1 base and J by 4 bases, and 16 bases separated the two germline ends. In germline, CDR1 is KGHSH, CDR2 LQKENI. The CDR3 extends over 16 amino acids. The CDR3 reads CASSPQGRGWGTEAFF. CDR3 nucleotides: TGTGCCAGCTCACCACAGGGGCGGGGGTGGGGCACTGAAGCTTTCTTT.

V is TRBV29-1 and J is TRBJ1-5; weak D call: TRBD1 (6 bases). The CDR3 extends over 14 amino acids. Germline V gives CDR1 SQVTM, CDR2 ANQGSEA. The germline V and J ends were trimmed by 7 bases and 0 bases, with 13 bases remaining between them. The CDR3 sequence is CSAAGTNSNQPQHF. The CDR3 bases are TGCAGCGCCGCCGGGACAAATAGCAATCAGCCCCAGCATTTT.

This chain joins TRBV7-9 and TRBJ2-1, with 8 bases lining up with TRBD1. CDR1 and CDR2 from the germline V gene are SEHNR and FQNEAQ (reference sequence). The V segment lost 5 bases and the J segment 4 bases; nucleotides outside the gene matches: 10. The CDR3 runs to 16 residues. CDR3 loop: CASSPDRGIRYNEQFF. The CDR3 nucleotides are TGTGCCAGCAGCCCAGACAGGGGCATAAGGTACAATGAGCAGTTCTTC. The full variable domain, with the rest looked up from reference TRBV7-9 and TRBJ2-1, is DTGVSQNPRHKITKRGQNVTFRCDPISEHNRLYWYRQTLGQGPEFLTYFQNEAQLEKSRLLSDRFSAERPKGSFSTLEIQRTEQGDSAMYLCASSPDRGIRYNEQFFGPGTRLTVL.

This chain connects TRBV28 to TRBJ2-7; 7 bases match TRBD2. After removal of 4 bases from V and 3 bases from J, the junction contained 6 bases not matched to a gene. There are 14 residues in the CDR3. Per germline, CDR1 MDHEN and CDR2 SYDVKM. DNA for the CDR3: TGTGCCAGCAGTTCGAGCAGGGAGGGCTACGAGCAGTACTTC. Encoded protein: CASSSSREGYEQYF.

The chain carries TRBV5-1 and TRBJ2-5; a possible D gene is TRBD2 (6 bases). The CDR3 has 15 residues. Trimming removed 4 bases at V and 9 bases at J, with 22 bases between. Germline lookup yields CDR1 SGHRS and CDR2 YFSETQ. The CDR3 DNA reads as TGCGCCAGCAGCCTCCCCGGGGGAGATGGGGAGGCCCAGTACTTC. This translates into CASSLPGGDGEAQYF.